The table lists the clone carrying this T cell receptor (beta chain) with a few counts. Researchers took RNA transcripts and amplified the TCR beta CDR3 regions from them. When the TCR CDR3 underwent first-round RT-PCR, the HTBI primer set was used. TCRdb re-called the multiplex PCR reads with MiXCR, one entry per CDR3 protein. The sample yields 250,000 to 300,000 distinct CDR3 sequences, over 15% seen once. The CDR3 consists of 14 residues. Germline-derived CDR1 and CDR2 are DFQATT and SNEGSKA (reference sequence). The ends lost 3 bases at V and 4 bases at J; junction bases unmatched: 8. The sample belongs to a study of T cells in Graves' hyperthyroidism and ophthalmopathy.

The chain is built from TRBV20-1 and TRBJ2-7; 8 nucleotides agree with TRBD1. The sample comprised blood. This sequence was found in a woman between 55 and 75 years old with Graves' ophthalmopathy. CDR3 sequence (DNA): TGCAGTGCTAGTGATAGGACAGGGAGGTACGAGCAGTACTTC. Translating gives CSASDRTGRYEQYF.